This TCR beta chain appears in the sequencing data of a study of blood T cell repertoires in COVID-19. Authors' methods: Reference gene primer amplification gave nucleated cell count estimates. The repertoire was sequenced with immunoSEQ multiplex PCR; TCRdb's copy has only in-frame clones and lacks some. The V and J calls and the clone size are those of that table, but D and trimming were determined from the DNA. This sample carries 250,000 to 300,000 clones, about 90% of them seen once, and the ten largest clones take approximately 2%. The age range of participants was about 18 to 100 years, with residence in about two dozen US areas. Two negative PCRs, clearance, or symptom resolution had been documented for recovered Cohort 3 donors. This CDR3 is 14 amino acids long. V was shortened by 3 bases and J by 2 bases, with 8 bases between the two germline ends. Germline CDR1 and CDR2: SEHNR and FQNEAQ (reference sequence).

The sequencing sample was made of PBMCs or T cells enriched from blood (not recorded which). The TCR sequence derives from a woman in her fifties or sixties who had recovered from COVID-19. The chain joins TRBV7-9 to TRBJ1-3; D call uncertain. CDR3 protein: CASSFRGTGNTIYF. Here the CDR3 DNA reads TGTGCCAGCAGCTTTCGAGGAACTGGAAACACCATATATTTT.